A selection of T cell receptor beta chains follows, all from one sample in a study of radiation and T cells in renal cell carcinoma. Clones were read by immunoSEQ multiplex PCR, and TCRdb kept only the in-frame ones, dropping some. This table holds approximately 13,000 clones, roughly 60% found once. The sample in question was tumor tissue, obtained from a patient whose treatment was nephrectomy without radiotherapy. The receptors stem from a middle-aged man with renal cell carcinoma. The CDR3 runs from the conserved cysteine through the conserved F or W. Fields, in order: V gene, J gene, clone size, CDR3 protein. Size values are once, few and many counts, or a class for expanded clones, and some rows have none.

>TRBV5-1|TRBJ1-4|-
CASSRGASGEKLFF
>TRBV19|TRBJ2-7|few
CASRPQGMGEQYF
>TRBV30|TRBJ1-4|-
CAWNTGPREKLFF
>TRBV7-9|TRBJ1-2|few
CASSLGQAPAYGYTF
>TRBV19|TRBJ2-3|few
CASRRGLAGGPGGTDTQYF
>TRBV5-1|TRBJ1-1|-
CASSLAQGQAEAFF
>TRBV30|TRBJ2-4|-
CAWSVHSGGALAKNIQYF
>TRBV5-1|TRBJ1-2|-
CASSNTGSGYTF
>TRBV25-1|TRBJ2-7|-
CASSKATGTGRLGEQYF
>TRBV30|TRBJ1-1|few
CAWDRDTNTEAFF
>TRBV27|TRBJ1-1|-
CASSSAMLGSTEAFF
>TRBV6-1|TRBJ2-1|-
CASMPPKTYNEQFF
>TRBV11-3|TRBJ1-3|-
CASSLAGGHWTFSGNTIYF
>TRBV10-2|TRBJ2-3|-
CASSGGYTDTQYF
>TRBV10-3|TRBJ2-1|-
CAISGSGQGTVWFF
>TRBV7-9|TRBJ2-1|-
CASSSIDEQFF
>TRBV7-9|TRBJ1-5|-
CASSEGGAGQPQHF
>TRBV7-9|TRBJ1-3|few
CASTSDRGGNTIYF
>TRBV6-1|TRBJ2-7|-
CASSENPRGAWNEQYF
>TRBV9|TRBJ2-1|once
CASSSRRGQGDNEQFF
>TRBV9|TRBJ2-2|-
CASTRRPGQGRAGELFF
>TRBV6-1|TRBJ1-5|-
CASSPRTGGNQPQHF
>TRBV30|TRBJ1-1|-
CAWSPDRNTEAFF
>TRBV18|TRBJ1-2|-
CASSRNAPGATNYGYTF
>TRBV4-1|TRBJ2-1|once
CASSQVPSDSRTSYNEQFF
>TRBV28|TRBJ1-6|-
CASSLPGQGLYNSPLHF
>TRBV5-1|TRBJ2-2|-
CASMEGPTNTGELFF
>TRBV19|TRBJ1-2|once
CASSRGVGYTF
>TRBV30|TRBJ2-3|-
CAWSQGQGGVDTQYF
>TRBV7-2|TRBJ2-7|-
CASRGPTGATSYEQYF
>TRBV28|TRBJ1-1|-
CATSGGAGYTEAFF
>TRBV10-1|TRBJ2-2|-
CASSIGGTGHTGELFF
>TRBV19|TRBJ2-1|-
CASSIDGAGRSYNEQFF
>TRBV6-4|TRBJ1-2|once
CASSIFMGGDYGYTF
>TRBV5-4|TRBJ1-4|-
CASSLDAGGDEKLFF
>TRBV5-1|TRBJ1-1|-
CASKSSGWGTEAFF
>TRBV5-1|TRBJ1-3|few
CASSLEGLGDTIYF
>TRBV5-1|TRBJ1-3|few
CASSFAGNTIYF